Shown below are 16 T cell receptor beta chains from a single sample sequenced in a study of pediatric ulcerative colitis. Method: immunoSEQ multiplex PCR; TCRdb's copy keeps in-frame clones and lacks some. The sample records tens of thousands of clones, about 86% being singletons. The sample comprised blood. These receptors were obtained from a boy under 18 with severe ulcerative colitis.

CDR3 sequence: CASSRTPIRSGASFNTEAFF. DNA for the CDR3: TGTGCCAGTAGTAGAACCCCAATTCGGTCGGGGGCTAGTTTCAACACTGAAGCTTTCTTT. The J gene is TRBJ1-1, the V gene TRBV19, with a weak D call TRBD1 (6 bases). V was trimmed by 4 bases and J by 2 bases, leaving 29 bases between them. CDR1 is LNHDA and CDR2 is SQIVND in the germline V gene (reference sequence). This CDR3 has 20 residues.

The chain combines TRBV19 with TRBJ2-2, with 9 bases aligning to TRBD1. CDR1 is LNHDA and CDR2 is SQIVND in the germline V gene (reference sequence). The V and J ends lost 5 bases and 6 bases, in that order; junction bases with no gene match: 4. The CDR3 extends over 14 amino acids. The CDR3: CASSGTGIAGELFF. The CDR3 DNA reads TGTGCCAGTAGTGGGACAGGGATTGCCGGGGAGCTGTTTTTT.

The gene calls are TRBV2 and TRBJ2-1; 10 nucleotides line up with TRBD2. With 7 bases clipped from V and 3 bases from J, the junction kept 6 bases outside the gene matches. Germline CDR1 is SNHLY and CDR2 is FYNNEI. This CDR3 comprises 15 residues. The CDR3 loop reads CASTDWTSGYNEQFF. The CDR3 DNA reads TGTGCCAGCACCGATTGGACTAGCGGCTACAATGAGCAGTTCTTC.

The chain carries TRBV29-1 and TRBJ2-7, with a possible D match to TRBD1 (5 bases). Trimming took off 0 bases at V and 4 bases at J, with 19 bases between the two ends. The CDR3 spans 16 residues. The V gene's germline CDR1 is SQVTM and CDR2 ANQGSEA. The CDR3 DNA reads TGCAGCGTTGAAGATTTCACAGGACCGAGGAGTTACGAGCAGTACTTC. This gives the protein CSVEDFTGPRSYEQYF.

The chain employs TRBV14 and TRBJ1-2, with unresolved D. Trimming took off 3 bases at V and 1 base at J, with 21 bases between the two ends. CDR1 is SGHDN and CDR2 is FVKESK in the germline V gene. CDR3 length equals 18 residues. The CDR3, as DNA: TGTGCCAGCAGCCACCATAGCCCTGGAGGGCTCTTTAACTATGGCTACACCTTC. The encoded protein is CASSHHSPGGLFNYGYTF.

The chain joins TRBV12-5 to TRBJ2-3; D ambiguous. This CDR3 has 16 residues. CDR1 LGHNT and CDR2 FRNRAP come from the germline V gene. V lost 3 bases to trimming and J lost 3 bases, with 16 bases between them. The CDR3 reads CASGFSLPRQTDTQYF. CDR3 DNA sequence: TGTGCTAGTGGTTTTTCCCTCCCCCGACAAACAGATACGCAGTATTTT.

The gene calls are TRBV5-6 and TRBJ2-4; D unresolved. Germline loops: CDR1 SGHDT, CDR2 YYEEEE. The CDR3 is 12 residues long. Trimming took off 2 bases at V and 7 bases at J, with 7 bases between the two ends. The chain's CDR3 is CASSFLGNIQYF. As DNA, the CDR3 is TGTGCCAGCAGCTTTTTAGGGAACATTCAGTACTTC.

V and J are TRBV19 and TRBJ2-3; 7 bases line up with TRBD1. Germline CDR1 is LNHDA and CDR2 is SQIVND (reference sequence). This CDR3 contains 13 residues. J lost 14 bases, V lost 0 bases, and 8 bases had no gene match. The CDR3 DNA follows: TGTGCCAGTAGTATAGATCCCGGACAGGACCTGTATTTT. Translated: CASSIDPGQDLYF.

The chain combines TRBV6-6 with TRBJ1-3, with D maybe TRBD1 (5 bases). Between the trimmed V and J ends, which lost 3 bases and 1 base, there was a span of 10 bases. The CDR3 contains 15 residues. Germline V gene data show CDR1 as MNHNY and CDR2 as SVGAGI (reference sequence). The DNA of the CDR3 is TGTGCCAGCAGTTATCTCGGGGGATCTGGAAACACCATATATTTT. Protein sequence: CASSYLGGSGNTIYF.

This clone was found once. The chain recombines TRBV7-2 with TRBJ2-7, with 14 positions matching TRBD2. This CDR3 has 15 amino acids. V was clipped by 5 bases and J by 3 bases; unmatched bases: 3. Per germline, CDR1 SGHTA and CDR2 FQGNSA. The DNA of the CDR3 is TGTGCCAGCAGCCAAGGGACTAGCGGGAGCTACGAGCAGTACTTC. Translation: CASSQGTSGSYEQYF.

V is TRBV30 and J is TRBJ1-1; TRBD1 is a possible D gene (5 bases). Germline V gives CDR1 GTSNPN, CDR2 SVGIG (reference sequence). V lost 0 bases and J 3 bases, leaving 14 bases between the germline ends. The CDR3 covers 15 residues. The DNA of the CDR3 is TGTGCCTGGAGTGTACTGGGGGGAGGTGACACTGAAGCTTTCTTT. The encoded protein is CAWSVLGGGDTEAFF.

CDR3 DNA: TGTGCCAGCAGTCGGGACAGGGACACCGGGGAGCTGTTTTTT. This codes for CASSRDRDTGELFF. The rearrangement uses TRBV27 and TRBJ2-2, with 9 bases identical to TRBD1. The J segment lost 3 bases and the V segment lost 5 bases, leaving 1 base of the junction unmatched. Germline CDR1 reads MNHEY; CDR2 reads SMNVEV (reference sequence). This CDR3 has 14 amino acids.

This chain uses TRBV29-1 with TRBJ1-3; TRBD1 might be the D (6 bases). There are 15 residues in the CDR3. From germline, CDR1 is SQVTM and CDR2 ANQGSEA. Trimming left V 6 bases short and J 7 bases short, with 22 bases between. The CDR3: CSVDTGSVDVNTIYF. The DNA of the CDR3 is TGCAGCGTCGATACAGGGTCTGTCGATGTTAACACCATATATTTT.

For the CDR3, the DNA is TGCGCCAGCAGCTTTAATAGGGGTGAGACCCAGTACTTC. It codes for CASSFNRGETQYF. J is TRBJ2-5 and V is TRBV5-1; the D gene is possibly TRBD1 (5 bases). The CDR3 is made up of 13 amino acids. Germline CDR1 reads SGHRS; CDR2 reads YFSETQ. V lost 2 bases and J 5 bases, leaving 10 bases between the germline ends.

The chain carries TRBV7-8 and TRBJ2-1, with 7 bases identical to TRBD2. Germline V gene sequence: CDR1 SGHVS, CDR2 FQNEAQ. J lost 6 bases, V lost 1 base, and 9 bases had no gene match. The CDR3 has 16 amino acids. The CDR3 region has the DNA TGTGCCAGCAGCTTAGTCGTGGCGGGAGTTGTCAATGAGCAGTTCTTC. Translated, it gives CASSLVVAGVVNEQFF.

The gene calls are TRBV7-9 and TRBJ2-1; weak D call: TRBD2 (6 bases). Germline V gives CDR1 SEHNR, CDR2 FQNEAQ (reference sequence). Trimming took off 1 base at V and 2 bases at J, with 9 bases between the two ends. This CDR3 spans 15 amino acids. CDR3 residues: CASSLVAGTYNEQFF. The CDR3, as DNA: TGTGCCAGCAGCTTAGTTGCGGGGACCTACAATGAGCAGTTCTTC.